This TCR beta chain was retrieved from a study of blood T cell repertoires in COVID-19. Study context: From the United States, Italy and Spain came samples of acute and convalescent COVID-19.

Unmatched junction bases numbered 12, after V lost 4 bases and J lost 2 bases. This CDR3 comprises 18 residues. The germline CDR1 and CDR2 sequences are KGHDR and SFDVKD. Per the original data handling: Amplification with reference gene primers provided the estimates of nucleated cell counts. Here immunoSEQ multiplex PCR was the method, and the copy in TCRdb shows in-frame clones only, minus some. For V, J and clone size, that table is used; D and trimming come from the DNA. The data hold a few hundred thousand clones, with approximately 86% observed a single time. The sequenced material came from PBMCs or T cells enriched from blood (not recorded which). This receptor was obtained from a woman aged 55-70 years who had recovered from COVID-19. This sequence joins TRBV24-1 and TRBJ2-2, with 7 bases lining up with TRBD1. This CDR3 reads CATSDSDRVRDNTGELFF. The CDR3, as DNA: TGTGCCACCAGTGACTCAGACAGGGTCAGAGATAACACCGGGGAGCTGTTTTTT.